One and the same sample provided the 9 T cell receptor beta chains below, sequenced in a study of blood T cell repertoires in COVID-19. Sequencing used immunoSEQ multiplex PCR; TCRdb keeps in-frame clones, though not all of them. The top ten clones hold about 5.4% of a sample with roughly 330,000 clones, around 87% of them seen once. Input material: PBMCs or T cells enriched from blood (not recorded which). These receptors all come from a young woman who had recovered from COVID-19.

Only one count was recorded for this clone. This chain uses TRBV9 with TRBJ2-1, with a possible D match to TRBD2 (5 bases). This CDR3 comprises 14 residues. Germline assignment: CDR1 SGDLS and CDR2 YYNGEE. V lost 4 bases and J 2 bases, leaving 10 bases between the germline ends. This CDR3 reads CASSPTGTYNEQFF. CDR3 in DNA: TGTGCCAGCAGCCCGACGGGAACCTACAATGAGCAGTTCTTC.

The chain employs TRBV18 and TRBJ2-5, with D possibly matching TRBD1 (5 bases). The CDR3 contains 14 residues. Germline V gives CDR1 KGHSH, CDR2 LQKENI. Trimming removed 2 bases from V and 2 bases from J, with 9 bases in between. DNA for the CDR3: TGTGCCAGCTCACCAAGGGGCGATCAAGAGACCCAGTACTTC. This sequence encodes CASSPRGDQETQYF.

In the case of this clone: One junction end disagrees with the germline gene, perhaps due to a read error. This sequence joins TRBV28 and TRBJ1-3; perhaps TRBD1 as D (5 bases). Germline V lookup: CDR1 MDHEN, CDR2 SYDVKM. The CDR3 is 11 residues long. CDR3 residues: CSRVLGNTIYF. In DNA form, the CDR3 reads TGCTCCAGGGTGCTTGGAAACACCATATATTTT.

As DNA, the CDR3 is TGTGCCAGCAGTCTCAACCCACAGGGAGCCAGTGGGGGCTACACCTTC. This translates into CASSLNPQGASGGYTF. The chain has TRBV9 and TRBJ1-2, with D perhaps matching TRBD1 (6 bases). The CDR3 has 16 residues. Trimming removed 5 bases from V and 8 bases from J, with 25 bases in between. Germline assignment: CDR1 SGDLS and CDR2 YYNGEE.

This clone was seen repeatedly, ten times or more. The chain couples TRBV6-5 to TRBJ1-5; the D gene is possibly TRBD1 (5 bases). The CDR3 extends over 15 amino acids. CDR1 and CDR2 (germline): MNHEY, SVGAGI. V was shortened by 5 bases and J by 2 bases, with 13 bases between the two germline ends. The CDR3 DNA sequence: TGTGCCAGCAGTCGAGGGGAGGAAGGCAATCAGCCCCAGCATTTT. Protein product: CASSRGEEGNQPQHF.

The chain joins TRBV7-6 to TRBJ2-2; D perhaps matches TRBD2 (5 bases). Germline V CDR1 and CDR2: SGHVS, FNYEAQ. The CDR3 totals 14 residues. Trimming shortened V by 7 bases and J by 6 bases, and 15 bases separated the two germline ends. DNA of the CDR3: TGTGCCAGCATAAGAACCGCCGGGGCCGGGGAGCTGTTTTTT. Translating it yields CASIRTAGAGELFF.

V is TRBV14 and J is TRBJ1-1; the D gene is possibly TRBD1 (6 bases). V was shortened by 2 bases and J by 1 base, with 17 bases between the two germline ends. Germline lookup yields CDR1 SGHDN and CDR2 FVKESK. The CDR3 spans 17 residues. CDR3 nucleotides: TGTGCCAGCAGCCAAATCGGTTCGGGACACCCGAACACTGAAGCTTTCTTT. This translates into CASSQIGSGHPNTEAFF.

This clone was picked up one time. The CDR3 spells CASSRNTLSYGYTF. Here the CDR3 DNA reads TGTGCCAGCAGCCGTAACACCCTCAGTTACGGCTACACCTTC. The chain joins TRBV9 to TRBJ1-2; D ambiguous. The CDR3 has 14 residues. The germline V and J ends were trimmed by 4 bases and 8 bases, with 18 bases remaining between them. Germline V CDR1 and CDR2: SGDLS, YYNGEE.

In its sample, this clone was seen a few times. Other DNA sequences in the sample encode the same CDR3. V and J are TRBV5-1 and TRBJ1-5; TRBD1 matches at 7 bases. V shed 0 bases and J 4 bases; nucleotides not matched to a gene: 1. Germline V gives CDR1 SGHRS, CDR2 YFSETQ. This CDR3 is built from 14 residues. Here the CDR3 reads CASSLGTGNQPQHF. The CDR3, as DNA: TGCGCCAGCAGCTTGGGGACAGGTAATCAGCCCCAGCATTTT. The full variable domain, in which reference TRBV5-1 and TRBJ1-5 provide the parts outside the CDR3, is KAGVTQTPRYLIKTRGQQVTLSCSPISGHRSVSWYQQTPGQGLQFLFEYFSETQRNKGNFPGRFSGRQFSNSRSEMNVSTLELGDSALYLCASSLGTGNQPQHFGDGTRLSIL.